These T cell receptor beta chains were read from a single sample in a study of identifying expanded T cells in peripheral blood. Here immunoSEQ multiplex PCR was the method, and the copy in TCRdb shows in-frame clones only, minus some. The table shows about 89,000 clones, with around 88% occurring only once. The sequenced material came from blood. The source of these receptors is a person aged 18 to 69 in good health. Both conserved end residues are trimmed from each CDR3. Each record gives: V gene, CDR3 protein.

v_gene: TRBV7-8; CDR3aa: ASSSFGEQY
v_gene: TRBV7-9; CDR3aa: ASSLRGWPSYNEQF
v_gene: TRBV7-8; CDR3aa: ASSLDQGQNQPQH
v_gene: TRBV4-3; CDR3aa: ASSRCTGEDYGYT
v_gene: TRBV19; CDR3aa: ASTRQGLGSNEKLF
v_gene: TRBV18; CDR3aa: ASSRGQGEQY
v_gene: TRBV4-3; CDR3aa: ASSLRQGAGEAF
v_gene: TRBV2; CDR3aa: ASSPAGQSGLYGYT
v_gene: TRBV15; CDR3aa: ATSRDSSDEQF
v_gene: TRBV5-6; CDR3aa: ASSLFPRDTYEQY
v_gene: TRBV4-1; CDR3aa: ASSQIEAAGNTIY
v_gene: TRBV5-1; CDR3aa: ASSTGRRQDYGYT
v_gene: TRBV29-1; CDR3aa: SVRGLLNNEQF
v_gene: TRBV5-1; CDR3aa: ASSPTGDPVGEQY
v_gene: TRBV30; CDR3aa: AWNLFGQFSGNTIY
v_gene: TRBV28; CDR3aa: ASSPPTSTSSYSNQPQH
v_gene: TRBV5-1; CDR3aa: ASSLGPPSSYNEQF